These 4 T cell receptor beta chains were sequenced from one sample in a study of vaccination effects on CD4 cells after COVID-19. The antigens for these receptors are not known. Culturing for more than 9 days preceded CD4+ T cell isolation. This table comes from immunoSEQ multiplex PCR, and its TCRdb copy is limited to in-frame clones, with some not included. The sample has tens of thousands of clones, under 85% seen once. Sequencing was performed on CD4+ T cells from PBMCs cultured without peptide, taken before COVID-19 vaccination. Receptors originate from a human donor who had a prior SARS-CoV-2 infection.

The V gene is TRBV27, the J gene TRBJ1-2; 7 positions match TRBD1. The CDR3 is 16 amino acids. J lost 3 bases, V lost 5 bases, and 12 bases had no gene match. CDR1 is MNHEY and CDR2 is SMNVEV in the germline V gene (reference sequence). The CDR3 bases are TGTGCCAGCAGTAGACAGCAACAGGGGTCTCACTATGGCTACACCTTC. Protein: CASSRQQQGSHYGYTF.

The chain carries TRBV5-4 and TRBJ2-5; 10 bases line up with TRBD2. This CDR3 is built from 17 residues. V dropped 1 base and J dropped 5; count of bases not matched to a gene: 11. CDR1 and CDR2 (germline): SGHNT, YYREEE (reference sequence). CDR3 DNA: TGTGCCAGCAGCTTGTTGAGCGGGGGGGCGTTCGGGGAGACCCAGTACTTC. Translating gives CASSLLSGGAFGETQYF.

The chain links TRBV6-5 to TRBJ2-5; D possibly corresponds to TRBD2 (5 bases). CDR1 is MNHEY and CDR2 is SVGAGI in the germline V gene. The V end was cut by 0 bases, the J end by 7 bases, with 6 bases between. The CDR3 totals 12 residues. The chain's CDR3 is CASSYSSGTQYF. The CDR3, as DNA: TGTGCCAGCAGTTACTCGAGCGGGACCCAGTACTTC.

V usage is TRBV5-1 and J usage is TRBJ2-5; the match to TRBD2 covers 13 bases. This CDR3 is built from 18 residues. Germline assignment: CDR1 SGHRS and CDR2 YFSETQ. V shed 1 base, J shed 2 bases, and the junction held 8 bases outside the gene matches. The CDR3 protein is CASSLLTSGGALQETQYF. In nucleotides, the CDR3 is TGCGCCAGCAGCTTGCTAACTAGCGGGGGGGCCCTACAAGAGACCCAGTACTTC.